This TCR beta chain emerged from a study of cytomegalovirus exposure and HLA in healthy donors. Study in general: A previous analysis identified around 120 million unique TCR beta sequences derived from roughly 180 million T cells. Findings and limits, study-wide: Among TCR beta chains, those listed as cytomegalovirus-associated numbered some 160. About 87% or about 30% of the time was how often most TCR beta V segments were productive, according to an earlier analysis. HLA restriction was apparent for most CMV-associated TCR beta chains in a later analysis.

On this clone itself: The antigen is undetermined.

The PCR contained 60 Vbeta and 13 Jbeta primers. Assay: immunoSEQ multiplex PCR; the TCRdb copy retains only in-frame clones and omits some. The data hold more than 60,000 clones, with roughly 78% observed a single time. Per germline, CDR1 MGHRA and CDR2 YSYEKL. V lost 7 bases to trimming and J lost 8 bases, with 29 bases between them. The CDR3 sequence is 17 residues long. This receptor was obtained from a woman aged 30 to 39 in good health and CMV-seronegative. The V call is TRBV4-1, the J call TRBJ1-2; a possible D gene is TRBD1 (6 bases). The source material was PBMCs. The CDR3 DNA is TGCGCCAGCAATAAAGTAGGGACATTCCCTCCAGGGGTCGGCTACACCTTC. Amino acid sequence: CASNKVGTFPPGVGYTF.